These 32 T cell receptor beta chains came from one sample sequenced in a study of vaccination effects on CD4 cells after COVID-19. Antigens for these TCRs are unknown. Following a roughly ten-day culture, CD4+ T cells were purified. Repertoires were generated with immunoSEQ multiplex PCR, while TCRdb's copy carries only in-frame clones and drops some. The sample has more than 50,000 clones; over 65% are singletons. Sequences were derived from CD4+ T cells from PBMCs cultured without peptide, sampled before COVID-19 vaccination. Receptors originate from a human donor who received a COVID-19 vaccine.

The CDR3 nucleotides read TGTGCCAGCACGGCGCGGGGCTCTTCCTACAATGAGCAGTTCTTC. As protein: CASTARGSSYNEQFF. The chain has TRBV7-8 and TRBJ2-1; possible D gene TRBD2, 6 bases. The CDR3 extends over 15 amino acids. Trimming removed 7 bases at V and 1 base at J, with 14 bases between. Germline loops: CDR1 SGHVS, CDR2 FQNEAQ. The full variable domain, with the rest looked up from reference TRBV7-8 and TRBJ2-1, is GAGVSQSPRYKVAKRGQDVALRCDPISGHVSLFWYQQALGQGPEFLTYFQNEAQLDKSGLPSDRFFAERPEGSVSTLKIQRTQQEDSAVYLCASTARGSSYNEQFFGPGTRLTVL.

V and J are TRBV2 and TRBJ2-3; 8 bases agree with TRBD2. With V trimmed by 5 bases and J by 1 base, 8 bases remained unmatched. The CDR3 loop spans 16 amino acids. Germline-derived CDR1 and CDR2 are SNHLY and FYNNEI. CDR3: CASSPRLTSGTDTQYF. CDR3 coding DNA: TGTGCCAGCAGTCCCCGTTTGACTAGCGGCACAGATACGCAGTATTTT.

The chain joins TRBV27 to TRBJ2-1, with 11 bases fitting TRBD2. Germline V gene lookup returns CDR1 MNHEY and CDR2 SMNVEV (reference sequence). The length of the CDR3 is 15 residues. V was clipped by 4 bases and J by 10 bases; unmatched bases: 9. CDR3 DNA: TGTGCCAGCAGTTGGCTAGCGGGGGGAGTCCGGGAGCAGTTCTTC. Amino acids: CASSWLAGGVREQFF.

In its sample, this clone was seen a few times. V and J are TRBV9 and TRBJ1-2, with TRBD1 identical over 9 bases. V dropped 2 bases and J dropped 0; count of bases not matched to a gene: 2. CDR1 and CDR2 (germline): SGDLS, YYNGEE. The CDR3 loop spans 15 amino acids. The CDR3 DNA sequence: TGTGCCAGCAGCGTGGGACAGGGTGCTAACTATGGCTACACCTTC. As protein: CASSVGQGANYGYTF.

The rearrangement joins TRBV6-5 to TRBJ1-2; D remains unclear. The CDR3 covers 12 residues. V shed 6 bases and J shed 6 bases, with 11 bases lying between them. Germline CDR1 and CDR2: MNHEY and SVGAGI. The DNA of the CDR3 is TGTGCCAGCAGAGTCGGGGAACATGGCTACACCTTC. It is translated as CASRVGEHGYTF.

V and J are TRBV7-2 and TRBJ2-5, with TRBD1 matching over 7 bases. V lost 5 bases and J lost 5; bases outside the gene matches: 8. This CDR3 has 14 amino acids. Germline values: CDR1 SGHTA, CDR2 FQGNSA. The CDR3: CASSGDRASETQYF. The CDR3 DNA is TGTGCCAGCAGCGGCGACAGGGCGTCCGAGACCCAGTACTTC. The complete variable domain, with remaining parts taken from reference TRBV7-2 and TRBJ2-5, reads GAGVSQSPSNKVTEKGKDVELRCDPISGHTALYWYRQSLGQGLEFLIYFQGNSAPDKSGLPSDRFSAERTGGSVSTLTIQRTQQEDSAVYLCASSGDRASETQYFGPGTRLLVL.

This sequence joins TRBV7-8 and TRBJ2-7, with D perhaps given as TRBD1 or TRBD2 (5 bases each). Trimming left V 0 bases short and J 4 bases short, with 10 bases between. The CDR3 extends over 14 amino acids. Germline V gene sequence: CDR1 SGHVS, CDR2 FQNEAQ. CDR3 residues: CASSLARDAYEQYV. CDR3 bases: TGTGCCAGCAGCTTAGCGAGGGACGCTTACGAGCAGTACGTC.

The chain is built from TRBV19 and TRBJ2-2; 12 nucleotides agree with TRBD1. With 9 bases clipped from V and 7 bases from J, the junction kept 9 bases outside the gene matches. The CDR3 runs 15 residues. Germline CDR1 is LNHDA and CDR2 is SQIVND (reference sequence). The CDR3 sequence: CASAGTGGGDGELFF. The CDR3 coding sequence is TGTGCCAGCGCCGGGACAGGGGGCGGAGACGGGGAGCTGTTTTTT.

This rearrangement joins TRBV6-5 to TRBJ1-1; possible D gene TRBD1, 6 bases. The V end was cut by 2 bases, the J end by 3 bases, with 10 bases between. The CDR3 runs to 14 residues. Germline CDR1 reads MNHEY; CDR2 reads SVGAGI. The CDR3 DNA reads TGTGCCAGCAGTTACGAGGGGGTAGACACTGAAGCTTTCTTT. The encoded protein is CASSYEGVDTEAFF.

In its sample, this clone is medium-sized. This chain joins TRBV9 and TRBJ1-3, with D possibly matching TRBD1 (6 bases). Per germline, CDR1 SGDLS and CDR2 YYNGEE. The CDR3 covers 16 residues. Trimming took off 0 bases at V and 4 bases at J, with 14 bases between the two ends. The CDR3 region has the DNA TGTGCCAGCAGCGTAGCTAGGGCAGGGGCGGGAAACACCATATATTTT. Amino acid sequence: CASSVARAGAGNTIYF.

CDR3 in amino acids: CASSLGGGGAEKLFF. CDR3 DNA sequence: TGTGCCAGCAGCTTAGGTGGAGGGGGCGCGGAAAAACTGTTTTTT. The chain couples TRBV7-9 to TRBJ1-4; 7 bases are a match to TRBD1. V gave up 1 base and J gave up 8 bases; unmatched junction bases: 7. The CDR3 loop spans 15 amino acids. Per the germline V gene, CDR1 is SEHNR and CDR2 is FQNEAQ (reference sequence).

V is TRBV7-2 and J is TRBJ1-5, with unresolved D. CDR1 SGHTA and CDR2 FQGNSA come from the germline V gene. This CDR3 spans 13 amino acids. Between the trimmed V and J ends, which lost 4 bases and 0 bases, there was a span of 4 bases. The CDR3 coding sequence is TGTGCCAGCAGCTCAGATAGCAATCAGCCCCAGCATTTT. Translated: CASSSDSNQPQHF.

This sequence joins TRBV2 and TRBJ1-1, with 7 bases matching TRBD1. The CDR3 extends over 12 amino acids. Trimming at V came to 4 bases and at J to 10 bases, leaving 6 bases not matched to a gene. Germline V gene lookup returns CDR1 SNHLY and CDR2 FYNNEI. In DNA form, the CDR3 reads TGTGCCAGCAGTGGGAACAGGGGTCGAGCTTTCTTT. As protein: CASSGNRGRAFF.

The CDR3 nucleotides read TGTGCCAGCTCACCACCGGAAAGGGCCGGTGAAAAACTGTTTTTT. Translating it yields CASSPPERAGEKLFF. The V call is TRBV18, the J call TRBJ1-4; D unresolved. Germline loops: CDR1 KGHSH, CDR2 LQKENI. The CDR3 has 15 residues. V was pared by 0 bases and J by 7 bases, with 12 bases between.

The CDR3 bases are TGTGCCTCAGGGGACCGCACAGATACGCAGTATTTT. This sequence encodes CASGDRTDTQYF. The rearrangement links TRBV28 to TRBJ2-3, with a tentative D call TRBD1 (6 bases). This CDR3 has 12 residues. The ends were cut back, 11 bases at V and 1 base at J, with 10 bases in the middle. From germline, CDR1 is MDHEN and CDR2 SYDVKM.

V usage is TRBV6-5 and J usage is TRBJ2-7, with D maybe TRBD2 (6 bases). This CDR3 contains 15 residues. The germline V and J ends were trimmed by 8 bases and 3 bases, with 20 bases remaining between them. Germline V gives CDR1 MNHEY, CDR2 SVGAGI. The CDR3 DNA sequence: TGTGCCAGCCGCTTGGGAGGAGGCAGGAGCTACGAGCAGTACGTC. It yields the protein CASRLGGGRSYEQYV.

The chain employs TRBV20-1 and TRBJ1-2; TRBD1 is a possible D gene (5 bases). This CDR3 has 12 amino acids. V lost 3 bases, J lost 3 bases, and 8 bases lay in between. Germline CDR1 is DFQATT and CDR2 is SNEGSKA (reference sequence). The CDR3 spells CSASGGDYGYTF. CDR3 DNA: TGCAGTGCTAGTGGGGGAGACTATGGCTACACCTTC.

CDR3 DNA: TGCAGTGCCGCCGGAGTCTACGAGCAGTACGTC. This codes for CSAAGVYEQYV. The V call is TRBV20-1, the J call TRBJ2-7, with unresolved D. Germline V gene lookup returns CDR1 DFQATT and CDR2 SNEGSKA (reference sequence). This CDR3 has 11 residues. With 6 bases removed from V and 3 bases from J, the gap between germline ends came to 9 bases.

The chain has TRBV6-5 and TRBJ1-5; 10 bases line up with TRBD1. Losses at the gene ends were 7 bases for V and 5 bases for J; bases not matched to a gene: 5. The CDR3 spans 14 residues. The germline V gene has CDR1 MNHEY and CDR2 SVGAGI. In nucleotides, the CDR3 is TGTGCCAGCAAACGGGACAGGGGTGATCAGCCCCAGCATTTT. Translated: CASKRDRGDQPQHF.

The chain recombines TRBV12-3 or TRBV12-4 with TRBJ2-3; D gene unclear. This CDR3 has 11 amino acids. Deletions cut 0 bases from V and 5 bases from J, with 0 bases between. For the CDR3, the DNA is TGTGCCAGCAGTTTAGCAGATACGCAGTATTTT. Protein: CASSLADTQYF.

The chain couples TRBV6-1 to TRBJ1-6, with D maybe TRBD1 (6 bases). Germline V lookup: CDR1 MNHNS, CDR2 SASEGT. Trimming removed 3 bases from V and 9 bases from J, with 12 bases in between. The length of the CDR3 is 14 residues. CDR3 coding DNA: TGTGCCAGCAGTGACAGGGGCTACGGTTCACCCCTCCACTTT. This codes for CASSDRGYGSPLHF.

The chain couples TRBV10-2 to TRBJ2-7; D uncertain. CDR3 size: 13 residues. Germline values: CDR1 WSHSY, CDR2 SAAADI. Between the trimmed V and J ends, which lost 6 bases and 3 bases, there was a span of 12 bases. The CDR3 reads CASRLGSGYEQYV. CDR3 sequence (DNA): TGCGCCAGCAGGTTAGGTTCCGGCTACGAGCAGTACGTC.

The rearrangement joins TRBV5-6 to TRBJ1-2; D might be TRBD1 (6 bases). Germline V gives CDR1 SGHDT, CDR2 YYEEEE. The germline V and J ends were trimmed by 1 base and 4 bases, with 14 bases remaining between them. The CDR3 runs 15 residues. CDR3 region: CASSLFSGASYGYTF. CDR3 DNA: TGTGCCAGCAGCTTGTTTTCAGGGGCGTCCTATGGCTACACCTTC.

This chain uses TRBV10-3 with TRBJ2-7, with 7 positions matching TRBD1. The CDR3 loop spans 13 amino acids. V dropped 3 bases and J dropped 5; count of bases not matched to a gene: 4. CDR1 and CDR2 (germline): ENHRY, SYGVKD. The CDR3 DNA sequence: TGTGCCATCAGTGAAAATACAGGGGACGAGCAGTACGTC. This gives the protein CAISENTGDEQYV.

This clone occurred once. V and J are TRBV4-1 and TRBJ2-6; D is unclear. CDR1 and CDR2 (germline): MGHRA, YSYEKL. V was shortened by 1 base and J by 1 base, with 17 bases between the two germline ends. The CDR3 is made up of 19 amino acids. In DNA, the CDR3 is TGCGCCAGCAGCCAAGTTGCAGGTCTGGTCTTATCTGGGGCCAACGTCCTGACTTTC. Its protein product is CASSQVAGLVLSGANVLTF.

The chain links TRBV30 to TRBJ1-2; D ambiguous. This CDR3 has 12 amino acids. Germline V lookup: CDR1 GTSNPN, CDR2 SVGIG (reference sequence). V was pared by 7 bases and J by 0 bases, with 9 bases between. CDR3 loop: CASEFTNYGYTF. CDR3 nucleotide sequence: TGTGCCTCGGAATTTACTAACTATGGCTACACCTTC.

This CDR3 reads CASSPITGEGETQYF. CDR3 sequence (DNA): TGCGCCAGCAGCCCTATCACAGGGGAGGGGGAGACCCAGTACTTC. The chain combines TRBV5-1 with TRBJ2-5; D may match TRBD1 or TRBD2 (7 bases each). Per the germline V gene, CDR1 is SGHRS and CDR2 is YFSETQ. CDR3 length equals 15 residues. V lost 4 bases, J lost 5 bases, and 18 bases lay in between.

In DNA, the CDR3 is TGTGCCAGCAGTTACTCGGTCAGAAATGAAAAACTGTTTTTT. Its translation is CASSYSVRNEKLFF. The rearrangement joins TRBV6-6 to TRBJ1-4; no clear D gene. Germline V gene lookup returns CDR1 MNHNY and CDR2 SVGAGI (reference sequence). V was pared by 0 bases and J by 5 bases, with 7 bases between. The CDR3 runs 14 residues.

This chain joins TRBV2 and TRBJ1-6, with 9 bases matching TRBD1. This CDR3 comprises 16 residues. Germline CDR1 is SNHLY and CDR2 is FYNNEI. V lost 6 bases and J lost 0; bases outside the gene matches: 3. The CDR3 spells CASRQDRGSYNSPLHF. CDR3 nucleotide sequence: TGTGCCAGCAGACAGGACAGGGGCTCCTATAATTCACCCCTCCACTTT.

This clone was recorded a few times. This chain connects TRBV10-1 to TRBJ1-2; D remains unclear. The V gene's germline CDR1 is WNHNN and CDR2 SYGVQD (reference sequence). V was cut by 0 bases and J by 6 bases, with 14 bases left in between. The CDR3 is 15 amino acids. In nucleotides, the CDR3 is TGCGCCAGCAGTGAGTCGATACAGCCCTCGGATGGCTACACCTTC. Translation gives CASSESIQPSDGYTF.

The rearrangement joins TRBV6-2 or TRBV6-3 to TRBJ1-5; no firm D call. Trimming removed 2 bases at V and 7 bases at J, with 12 bases between. CDR3 length equals 14 residues. Germline V gene sequence: CDR1 MNHEY, CDR2 SVGEGT. CDR3 bases: TGTGCCAGCAGTTACGTCGGCAGTAGACAGCCCCAGCATTTT. Protein: CASSYVGSRQPQHF.

V is TRBV7-2 and J is TRBJ1-3, with 7 bases aligning to TRBD1. V was clipped by 4 bases and J by 0 bases; unmatched bases: 3. Germline values: CDR1 SGHTA, CDR2 FQGNSA. CDR3 length equals 15 residues. The CDR3, as DNA: TGTGCCAGCAGCTACAGGGGTAGCTCTGGAAACACCATATATTTT. This codes for CASSYRGSSGNTIYF.